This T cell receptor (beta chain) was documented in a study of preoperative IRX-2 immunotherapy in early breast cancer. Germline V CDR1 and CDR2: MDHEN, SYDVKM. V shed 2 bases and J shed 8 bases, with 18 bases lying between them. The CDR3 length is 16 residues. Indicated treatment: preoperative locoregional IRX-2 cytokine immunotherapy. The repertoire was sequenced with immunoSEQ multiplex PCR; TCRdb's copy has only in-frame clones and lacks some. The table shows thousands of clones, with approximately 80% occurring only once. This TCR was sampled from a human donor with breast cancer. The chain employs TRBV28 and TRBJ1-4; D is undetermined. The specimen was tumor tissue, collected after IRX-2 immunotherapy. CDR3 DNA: TGTGCCAGCAGTTTAGAACTTTCCCAGGCTCGGGAAAAACTGTTTTTT. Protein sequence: CASSLELSQAREKLFF. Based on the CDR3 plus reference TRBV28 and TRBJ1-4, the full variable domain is DVKVTQSSRYLVKRTGEKVFLECVQDMDHENMFWYRQDPGLGLRLIYFSYDVKMKEKGDIPEGYSVSREKKERFSLILESASTNQTSMYLCASSLELSQAREKLFFGSGTQLSVL.